Sequencing of this T cell receptor (beta chain) was carried out in a study of T cell responses to AZD1222 COVID-19 vaccine. General study points: In a largely white British group with more females than males, clonal diversity was possibly underestimated.

Germline values: CDR1 LGHDT, CDR2 YNNKEL (reference sequence). The CDR3 has 16 residues. J was trimmed by 0 bases and V by 5 bases; bases with no gene match: 5. Generated by immunoSEQ multiplex PCR, the TCRdb table keeps only in-frame clones and is missing some. The sample has 120,000 or so clones, about nine tenths seen once. As to this clone: What it recognizes is unknown.

The clonotype was recovered from an adult who received the AZD1222 COVID-19 vaccine. Specimen: peripheral blood, collected 28 days after the second AZD1222 dose. V gene TRBV3-1 (or the pseudogene TRBV3-2) combines with J gene TRBJ1-3; 9 bases are a match to TRBD1. The CDR3: CASSSPGQGSGNTIYF. The CDR3 bases are TGTGCCAGCAGCTCTCCGGGACAGGGCTCTGGAAACACCATATATTTT.